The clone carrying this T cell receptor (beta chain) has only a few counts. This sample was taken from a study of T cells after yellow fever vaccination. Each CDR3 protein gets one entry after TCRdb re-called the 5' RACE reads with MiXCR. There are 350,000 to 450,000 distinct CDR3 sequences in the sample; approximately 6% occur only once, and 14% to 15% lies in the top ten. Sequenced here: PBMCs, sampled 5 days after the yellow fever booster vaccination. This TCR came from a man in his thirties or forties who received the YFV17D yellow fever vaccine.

CDR3 bases: TGCGCCAGCAGCTTGACCCCCCTCGGATACTATGGCTACACCTTC. It yields the protein CASSLTPLGYYGYTF. This chain connects TRBV5-1 to TRBJ1-2; no firm D call. This CDR3 spans 15 amino acids. Trimming cost V 1 base and J 3 bases, with 13 bases left between them. The germline CDR1 and CDR2 sequences are SGHRS and YFSETQ.